This T cell receptor (beta chain) appears in the sequencing data of a study of beta chain features in type 1 diabetes. Study in general: Investigators examined under 140 million sorted cells across all samples. Study-wide points: Compared to healthy donors, patients appeared to have naive, central memory and Treg TCRB repertoires that were more alike. The question of HLA type influencing TCRB rearrangement was one that remained unresolved here. Shorter templates might be favored by PCR, and equally so in patients and in controls. Shorter TCRB CDR3s, moderately but significantly so, marked every one of the four CD4+ subsets in Type 1 diabetes patients.

V was pared by 3 bases and J by 4 bases, with 13 bases between. The length of the CDR3 is 15 residues. CDR1 and CDR2 from the germline V gene are SGHNT and YYREEE (reference sequence). With respect to this clone: Its antigen is unknown.

The whole isolated RNA underwent reverse transcription, so sequencing captured expressed TCRB transcripts. Here immunoSEQ multiplex PCR was the method, and the copy in TCRdb shows in-frame clones only, minus some. The sample includes 20,000 to 25,000 clones, about three fifths of them seen just once. Sequenced: stem cell memory CD4+ T cells from blood. This rearrangement joins TRBV5-4 to TRBJ1-4; D is possibly TRBD1 (6 bases). The TCR was taken from a man aged 18 to 29 with type 1 diabetes. The CDR3 loop reads CASSSDSRDNEKLFF. CDR3 nucleotide sequence: TGTGCCAGCAGCTCGGACAGTCGCGATAATGAAAAACTGTTTTTT. The complete variable domain, with remaining parts taken from reference TRBV5-4 and TRBJ1-4, reads ETGVTQSPTHLIKTRGQQVTLRCSSQSGHNTVSWYQQALGQGPQFIFQYYREEENGRGNFPPRFSGLQFPNYSSELNVNALELDDSALYLCASSSDSRDNEKLFFGSGTQLSVL.